These T cell receptor beta chains were read from a single sample in a study of shared clonotypes between healthy human individuals. The table came from immunoSEQ multiplex PCR; TCRdb's copy has only in-frame clones and leaves some out. The sample lists about 680,000 clones; about 91% were seen once. The sequencing input was naive CD8+ T cells sorted from blood. The receptors here all came from a man younger than 40 in good health. Both conserved end residues are part of each CDR3. The D gene is left open where the match is weak. Rows give clone size only sometimes, using once, few, many, or a class for an expanded clone.

j_call: TRBJ2-1
d_call: .
v_call: TRBV30
clone_size: .
cdr3_aa: CAWSEGSVQFF
cdr3_nt: TGTGCCTGGAGTGAGGGGTCTGTGCAGTTCTTC

j_call: TRBJ1-2
d_call: TRBD1
v_call: TRBV7-6
clone_size: once
cdr3_aa: CASSLTAGGGYGYTF
cdr3_nt: TGTGCCAGCAGCTTAACGGCAGGGGGGGGCTATGGCTACACCTTC

j_call: TRBJ2-7
d_call: TRBD2
v_call: TRBV27
clone_size: .
cdr3_aa: CASSSPLSGRLYEQYF
cdr3_nt: TGTGCCAGCAGTAGTCCCCTAAGCGGGAGACTCTACGAGCAGTACTTC

j_call: TRBJ2-1
d_call: TRBD1
v_call: TRBV6-6
clone_size: .
cdr3_aa: CASSRDRGTYNEQFF
cdr3_nt: TGTGCCAGCAGTCGGGACAGGGGGACCTACAATGAGCAGTTCTTC

j_call: TRBJ2-2
d_call: .
v_call: TRBV9
clone_size: .
cdr3_aa: CASSEGVVSTGELFF
cdr3_nt: TGTGCCAGCAGCGAAGGTGTAGTCAGCACCGGGGAGCTGTTTTTT

j_call: TRBJ2-4
d_call: .
v_call: TRBV7-6
clone_size: .
cdr3_aa: CASSPMVADIQYF
cdr3_nt: TGTGCCAGCAGCCCTATGGTTGCGGACATTCAGTACTTC

j_call: TRBJ2-1
d_call: TRBD2
v_call: TRBV29-1
clone_size: .
cdr3_aa: CSVCGGPSGRSSYNEQFF
cdr3_nt: TGCAGCGTTTGTGGGGGACCTAGCGGGCGGAGCTCCTACAATGAGCAGTTCTTC

j_call: TRBJ2-3
d_call: .
v_call: TRBV18
clone_size: .
cdr3_aa: CASSPKVPDSTDTQYF
cdr3_nt: TGTGCCAGCTCACCTAAGGTCCCAGATAGCACAGATACGCAGTATTTT

j_call: TRBJ2-1
d_call: .
v_call: TRBV6-6
clone_size: .
cdr3_aa: CASSYTNNNEQFF
cdr3_nt: TGTGCCAGCAGTTACACAAACAACAATGAGCAGTTCTTC

j_call: TRBJ2-2
d_call: .
v_call: TRBV5-5
clone_size: .
cdr3_aa: CASATANTGELFF
cdr3_nt: TGTGCCAGCGCAACGGCTAACACCGGGGAGCTGTTTTTT

j_call: TRBJ2-1
d_call: TRBD2
v_call: TRBV29-1
clone_size: few
cdr3_aa: CSVGTSGSNEQFF
cdr3_nt: TGCAGCGTTGGGACTAGCGGGAGCAATGAGCAGTTCTTC

j_call: TRBJ2-2
d_call: TRBD1
v_call: TRBV4-2
clone_size: .
cdr3_aa: CASSQDEGQGVWTGELFF
cdr3_nt: TGTGCCAGCAGCCAAGATGAGGGACAGGGGGTATGGACCGGGGAGCTGTTTTTT

j_call: TRBJ2-7
d_call: .
v_call: TRBV9
clone_size: once
cdr3_aa: CASSSGMGYEQYF
cdr3_nt: TGTGCCAGCAGCTCCGGGATGGGCTACGAGCAGTACTTC

j_call: TRBJ1-4
d_call: TRBD1
v_call: TRBV7-2
clone_size: .
cdr3_aa: CASSGQGARPNEKLFF
cdr3_nt: TGTGCCAGCAGCGGACAGGGGGCGCGGCCGAATGAAAAACTGTTTTTT

j_call: TRBJ2-1
d_call: TRBD1
v_call: TRBV7-2
clone_size: .
cdr3_aa: CASSDRDRGDNEQFF
cdr3_nt: TGTGCCAGCAGCGACCGGGACAGGGGCGACAATGAGCAGTTCTTC